These 22 T cell receptor beta chains came from one sample sequenced in a study of blood T cell repertoires in COVID-19. Profiled with immunoSEQ multiplex PCR; TCRdb holds only in-frame clones, not every one. This table has more than 200,000 clones, roughly 84% appearing once. Sequenced input: peripheral blood. Receptors originate from a man in his sixties with acute or convalescent COVID-19.

The chain has TRBV27 and TRBJ1-5; D not resolved. Germline V gives CDR1 MNHEY, CDR2 SMNVEV (reference sequence). The CDR3 runs 15 residues. V lost 6 bases to trimming and J lost 6 bases, with 18 bases between them. The chain's CDR3 is CASSPPGRLSQPQHF. The CDR3 coding sequence is TGTGCCAGCAGCCCCCCGGGGAGGCTGAGTCAGCCCCAGCATTTT.

This chain joins TRBV7-3 and TRBJ2-1; TRBD1 matches 10 bases. Germline V gene data show CDR1 as SGHTA and CDR2 as FQGTGA. This CDR3 region has 14 residues. J lost 6 bases, V lost 5 bases, and 4 bases had no gene match. The CDR3 bases are TGTGCCAGCAGCACGGGACAGGGGTCCAATGAGCAGTTCTTC. Translated, it gives CASSTGQGSNEQFF.

The chain is built from TRBV27 and TRBJ1-1; 7 positions agree with TRBD1. Germline CDR1 reads MNHEY; CDR2 reads SMNVEV (reference sequence). The CDR3 has 15 residues. J lost 11 bases, V lost 5 bases, and 17 bases had no gene match. The CDR3 DNA follows: TGTGCCAGCAGTCCATATGGACAGGAAACCTCGCGGGCTTTCTTT. It yields the protein CASSPYGQETSRAFF.

The chain joins TRBV7-9 to TRBJ1-3, with D possibly being TRBD1 (5 bases). Deletions cut 1 base from V and 4 bases from J, with 14 bases between. The CDR3 consists of 16 residues. Per the germline V gene, CDR1 is SEHNR and CDR2 is FQNEAQ (reference sequence). CDR3: CASSLEGSRAGNTIYF. The CDR3 nucleotides read TGTGCCAGCAGCTTAGAAGGGTCCAGGGCGGGAAACACCATATATTTT.

The count of this clone is one. Other DNA sequences within the sample encode an identical CDR3. The chain is built from TRBV3-1 (or the pseudogene TRBV3-2) and TRBJ2-3; 7 bases match TRBD2. The V gene end was trimmed by 3 bases and the J gene end by 4 bases; junction bases not matched to a gene: 4. Germline V CDR1 and CDR2: LGHDT, YNNKEL (reference sequence). CDR3 length: 14 residues. CDR3 nucleotides: TGTGCCAGCAGCCATTCTAGCGGAGCAGATACGCAGTATTTT. Protein product: CASSHSSGADTQYF.

V is TRBV19 and J is TRBJ1-4; D unclear. Germline lookup yields CDR1 LNHDA and CDR2 SQIVND (reference sequence). The CDR3 runs 14 residues. V was pared by 6 bases and J by 7 bases, with 15 bases between. CDR3 sequence reads: CASRATATGEKLFF. The CDR3 nucleotides read TGTGCCAGTAGAGCGACGGCAACGGGTGAAAAACTGTTTTTT.

The chain joins TRBV10-3 to TRBJ2-1, with TRBD2 matching 13 bases. This CDR3 region has 20 residues. The germline CDR1 and CDR2 sequences are ENHRY and SYGVKD. The V and J ends lost 0 bases and 0 bases, in that order; junction bases with no gene match: 8. In nucleotides, the CDR3 is TGTGCCATCAGTGAGTCTTCGGGACTAGCGGGGTCAAGCTCCTACAATGAGCAGTTCTTC. This translates into CAISESSGLAGSSSYNEQFF.

This rearrangement joins TRBV6-6 to TRBJ1-5; 8 nucleotides line up with TRBD1. Germline CDR1 is MNHNY and CDR2 is SVGAGI (reference sequence). Trimming at V came to 7 bases and at J to 4 bases, leaving 3 bases not matched to a gene. CDR3 size: 13 residues. The DNA of the CDR3 is TGTGCCAGCAACGGACAGGGAAATCAGCCCCAGCATTTT. As protein: CASNGQGNQPQHF.

This clone has only one observation. The rearrangement links TRBV27 to TRBJ1-2; D might be TRBD1 (5 bases). The germline V and J ends were trimmed by 6 bases and 6 bases, with 23 bases remaining between them. CDR3 length equals 16 residues. Germline V CDR1 and CDR2: MNHEY, SMNVEV (reference sequence). Here the CDR3 DNA reads TGTGCCAGCAGCGAGTCCTCCAGGGTGCTTATCGATGGCTACACCTTC. This gives the protein CASSESSRVLIDGYTF.

The chain links TRBV2 to TRBJ1-2, with D possibly TRBD1 on 5 matching bases. The V gene lost 0 bases and the J gene lost 4 bases, with 9 bases spanning the gap. Germline values: CDR1 SNHLY, CDR2 FYNNEI. The CDR3 is 14 amino acids. The CDR3 loop is CASSEAGGTYGYTF. The CDR3 nucleotides read TGTGCCAGCAGTGAAGCCGGCGGGACCTATGGCTACACCTTC.

V and J are TRBV4-2 and TRBJ2-2; 7 bases map to TRBD2. Germline CDR1 is LGHNA and CDR2 is YNFKEQ. CDR3 length: 19 amino acids. Germline trimming cut 0 bases from V and 5 bases from J; bases unmatched to any gene: 15. The CDR3 reads CASSQDWSWERGLTGELFF. The CDR3 DNA sequence: TGTGCCAGCAGCCAAGATTGGAGTTGGGAGCGGGGATTAACCGGGGAGCTGTTTTTT.

J is TRBJ1-2 and V is TRBV6-5; 8 bases map to TRBD1. The CDR3 sequence is 14 residues long. Looked up from germline, CDR1 is MNHEY and CDR2 is SVGAGI. J lost 3 bases, V lost 7 bases, and 7 bases had no gene match. CDR3 region: CASNQAGGYYGYTF. CDR3 DNA sequence: TGTGCCAGCAACCAGGCAGGGGGCTACTATGGCTACACCTTC.

The chain combines TRBV18 with TRBJ2-1, with D possibly matching TRBD2 (6 bases). The V and J ends lost 2 bases and 9 bases respectively, with 14 bases between them. The germline gives CDR1 KGHSH, CDR2 LQKENI. This CDR3 is built from 14 residues. CDR3 nucleotide sequence: TGTGCCAGCTCACCAACCATAACCGGGAGTGAGCAGTTCTTC. This sequence encodes CASSPTITGSEQFF.

This chain connects TRBV5-1 to TRBJ1-6; D is unresolved. The CDR3 is made up of 13 amino acids. Looked up from germline, CDR1 is SGHRS and CDR2 is YFSETQ. Trimming shortened V by 4 bases and J by 10 bases, and 12 bases separated the two germline ends. The CDR3 is CASSLDLASPLHF. As DNA, the CDR3 is TGCGCCAGCAGCCTCGATCTAGCGTCACCCCTCCACTTT.

This CDR3 reads CASSELGRGYEQYF. For the CDR3, the DNA is TGTGCCAGCAGTGAATTGGGTCGGGGGTACGAGCAGTACTTC. The chain recombines TRBV6-1 with TRBJ2-7, with D possibly matching TRBD2 (6 bases). Trimming took 2 bases from V and 4 from J, leaving 12 bases between them. This CDR3 contains 14 residues. Per germline, CDR1 MNHNS and CDR2 SASEGT.

The chain employs TRBV27 and TRBJ1-6; TRBD1 aligns across 9 bases. From germline, CDR1 is MNHEY and CDR2 SMNVEV (reference sequence). This CDR3 is built from 12 residues. With V trimmed by 10 bases and J by 7 bases, 2 bases remained unmatched. The DNA for the CDR3 is TGTGCCATAGGACAGGGGAATTCACCCCTCCACTTT. This encodes CAIGQGNSPLHF.

This clone was counted once. The rearrangement uses TRBV6-2 or TRBV6-3 and TRBJ1-2; D unclear. The CDR3 runs to 14 residues. Germline lookup yields CDR1 MNHEY and CDR2 SVGEGT. Trimming cost V 2 bases and J 1 base, with 8 bases left between them. CDR3 region: CASSYDPGNYGYTF. The CDR3 DNA reads TGTGCCAGCAGTTACGACCCGGGTAACTATGGCTACACCTTC.

The chain is built from TRBV11-3 and TRBJ2-1, with D possibly TRBD1 on 6 matching bases. The CDR3 spans 15 residues. Trimming took off 2 bases at V and 1 base at J, with 9 bases between the two ends. The germline CDR1 and CDR2 sequences are SGHNT and YENEEA. CDR3 amino acids: CASSLRGGSYNEQFF. Written as DNA, the CDR3 is TGTGCCAGCAGCTTACGAGGGGGTTCCTACAATGAGCAGTTCTTC.

V gene TRBV19 combines with J gene TRBJ1-5; TRBD1 matches at 8 bases. Germline assignment: CDR1 LNHDA and CDR2 SQIVND (reference sequence). This CDR3 is 15 amino acids long. The V and J ends lost 5 bases and 7 bases, in that order; junction bases with no gene match: 10. CDR3 sequence: CASSRTQGARQPQHF. CDR3 DNA sequence: TGTGCCAGTAGTCGTACCCAGGGGGCTAGGCAGCCCCAGCATTTT.

The table lists this clone with a few counts. V usage is TRBV7-3 and J usage is TRBJ2-3, with D possibly TRBD2 on 6 matching bases. V was clipped by 2 bases and J by 0 bases, with 15 bases between them. The germline gives CDR1 SGHTA, CDR2 FQGTGA. This CDR3 contains 17 residues. For the CDR3, the DNA is TGTGCCAGCAGCTTAGGGAGGCACGGGAGAAGCACAGATACGCAGTATTTT. It codes for CASSLGRHGRSTDTQYF. The full variable domain, its missing parts supplied by reference TRBV7-3 and TRBJ2-3, is GAGVSQTPSNKVTEKGKYVELRCDPISGHTALYWYRQSLGQGPEFLIYFQGTGAADDSGLPNDRFFAVRPEGSVSTLKIQRTERGDSAVYLCASSLGRHGRSTDTQYFGPGTRLTVL.

This chain joins TRBV5-1 and TRBJ2-7; the D gene is possibly TRBD1 (7 bases). Germline-derived CDR1 and CDR2 are SGHRS and YFSETQ. The V gene lost 0 bases and the J gene lost 7 bases, with 17 bases spanning the gap. The CDR3 is 15 amino acids. The DNA for the CDR3 is TGCGCCAGCAGCTTGGCTGGGAGACAGGGAGGTGAGCAGTACTTC. The encoded protein is CASSLAGRQGGEQYF.

The chain combines TRBV3-1 (or the pseudogene TRBV3-2) with TRBJ2-1; 8 bases agree with TRBD1. Trimming cost V 4 bases and J 9 bases; bases outside gene matches: 11. Germline V gene sequence: CDR1 LGHDT, CDR2 YNNKEL (reference sequence). The CDR3 sequence is 15 residues long. CDR3 amino acids: CASSPPFRQGSEQFF. The CDR3 nucleotides are TGTGCCAGCAGCCCGCCTTTCAGACAGGGGTCTGAGCAGTTCTTC.